This TCR beta chain was observed in a study of blood T cell repertoires in COVID-19. Study-wide background: T cells, B-cell-depleted T cells, or PBMCs supplied cDNA or gDNA.

Authors' data handling: For nucleated cells, counts were estimated from reference gene primer amplification. The table came from immunoSEQ multiplex PCR; TCRdb's copy has only in-frame clones and leaves some out. D and trimming come from the DNA, and the V and J calls and clone size come from that table. The repertoire includes under 350,000 clones, about 89% of them detected once, and about 4.6% sits in the top ten. Germline V lookup: CDR1 SGHKS, CDR2 YYEKEE (reference sequence). Trimming stripped 4 bases from V and 1 base from J, with 18 bases between. The CDR3 spans 16 residues. This sequence joins TRBV5-5 and TRBJ2-7; a weak D match, TRBD1 (5 bases). This TCR was recovered from a man aged 35 to 55 with acute or convalescent COVID-19. Sequences were obtained from peripheral blood. The CDR3, as DNA: TGTGCCAGCAGCCTTTCCGGAGCAGGGTATTCCTACGAGCAGTACTTC. The encoded protein is CASSLSGAGYSYEQYF.